This T cell receptor (beta chain) was recorded in a study of cytomegalovirus exposure and HLA in healthy donors. Overall study findings and caveats: Trimming of TCR beta V- and J-genes showed a link, identified in a later analysis, to a missense DCLRE1C variant.

For this clone: Its matching antigen is unknown.

CDR1 and CDR2 (germline): MGHDK, SYGVNS. Trimming shortened V by 4 bases and J by 3 bases, and 6 bases separated the two germline ends. This CDR3 spans 12 amino acids. Primers: 60 Vbeta forward and 13 Jbeta reverse. Using immunoSEQ multiplex PCR, the repertoire was profiled, and TCRdb retains in-frame clones only, with some absent. The table has 110,000 to 150,000 clones, more than 75% seen once. The gene calls are TRBV25-1 and TRBJ1-1; D unresolved. The sequencing input was PBMCs. The receptor was derived from a male donor in good health and CMV-seronegative. Here the CDR3 reads CASSARYTEAFF. The CDR3, as DNA: TGTGCCAGCAGTGCCCGGTACACTGAAGCTTTCTTT. The full variable domain, completed using reference TRBV25-1 and TRBJ1-1, is EADIYQTPRYLVIGTGKKITLECSQTMGHDKMYWYQQDPGMELHLIHYSYGVNSTEKGDLSSESTVSRIRTEHFPLTLESARPSHTSQYLCASSARYTEAFFGQGTRLTVV.